Given below is one T cell receptor (beta chain) in context. Its antigen is undetermined. These data originate in a study of CD8 T cells in Susac syndrome. As for the study in general: Fewer than 10 of the sequenced Susac syndrome patients were in remission, and 5 or 6 had active disease. Study-wide results and caveats: Susac syndrome CD8+ repertoires were clonally expanded, most strongly in CD8+ TEMRA cells.

RNA in amounts of roughly 0.45 to 1 ug was reverse transcribed with random hexamers. Amplification of TCR beta CDR3 spanned 54 Vbeta and 13 Jbeta via immunoSEQ multiplex PCR. TCRdb redid the calling of the immunoSEQ multiplex PCR reads with MiXCR, one entry per CDR3 protein. Of 80,000 to 90,000 distinct CDR3 sequences listed, roughly 94% are singletons. Negative isolation was used for CD8+ and CD4+ T cells and FACS enrichment for TEMRA cells. The sequence derives from a human donor with Susac syndrome. The specimen was CD8+ T cells from PBMCs.

The CDR3 DNA reads TGTGCCAGCAGCTCAGGGACAACTTCCTACGAGCAGTACTTC. Protein product: CASSSGTTSYEQYF. The chain links TRBV7-9 to TRBJ2-7, with D possibly being TRBD1 (6 bases). CDR1 is SEHNR and CDR2 is FQNEAQ in the germline V gene (reference sequence). V dropped 4 bases and J dropped 1 base, with 11 bases sitting between them. CDR3 size: 14 residues.